The 19 T cell receptor beta chains presented below share a single source sample, sequenced in a study of T cells in Graves' hyperthyroidism and ophthalmopathy. Researchers amplified the TCR beta CDR3 regions from RNA transcripts. In the first-round RT-PCR of the TCR CDR3, the HTBI primer set was used. TCRdb reanalysed the multiplex PCR reads using MiXCR and keeps one entry per CDR3 protein. The sample contains 550,000 to 650,000 distinct CDR3 sequences, around 14% of which appear only once. Material: blood. The receptor set was obtained from a woman younger than 45 with Graves' hyperthyroidism that later progressed to Graves' ophthalmopathy.

CDR3 nucleotides: TGCGCCAGCAGCGGGGCGGGGCGGAACACTGAAGCTTTCTTT. It is translated as CASSGAGRNTEAFF. The chain employs TRBV5-1 and TRBJ1-1; TRBD1 might be the D (5 bases). CDR3 length: 14 residues. From germline, CDR1 is SGHRS and CDR2 YFSETQ. V was cut by 4 bases and J by 1 base, with 11 bases left in between.

At least ten counts were recorded for this clonotype. J is TRBJ2-7 and V is TRBV29-1; a weak D match, TRBD2 (5 bases). Germline lookup yields CDR1 SQVTM and CDR2 ANQGSEA. V was shortened by 7 bases and J by 5 bases, with 18 bases between the two germline ends. This CDR3 contains 13 residues. This CDR3 is CSAADPWENEQYF. CDR3 sequence (DNA): TGCAGCGCCGCCGACCCCTGGGAGAACGAGCAGTACTTC.

This clonotype was seen ten or more times. The chain links TRBV20-1 to TRBJ1-1; D is ambiguous. In germline, CDR1 is DFQATT, CDR2 SNEGSKA (reference sequence). V was cut by 0 bases and J by 0 bases, with 11 bases left in between. The CDR3 is 15 amino acids. The CDR3 region is CSARDYPSLNTEAFF. DNA of the CDR3: TGCAGTGCTAGAGATTATCCCAGTTTGAACACTGAAGCTTTCTTT.

This clonotype was recorded many times. V is TRBV20-1 and J is TRBJ2-5, with TRBD2 identical over 9 bases. The CDR3 consists of 16 residues. The germline CDR1 and CDR2 sequences are DFQATT and SNEGSKA (reference sequence). With V trimmed by 1 base and J by 5 bases, 11 bases remained unmatched. Here the CDR3 reads CSARAVAGERRETQYF. In DNA form, the CDR3 reads TGCAGTGCTAGAGCGGTAGCGGGAGAACGTAGGGAGACCCAGTACTTC.

This sequence joins TRBV27 and TRBJ1-6, with TRBD1 identical over 7 bases. CDR3 size: 14 residues. V shed 7 bases and J 9 bases; nucleotides not matched to a gene: 9. Germline V CDR1 and CDR2: MNHEY, SMNVEV (reference sequence). CDR3: CASTTTGSISPLHF. CDR3 nucleotide sequence: TGTGCCAGCACTACGACAGGGTCTATTTCACCCCTCCACTTT.

This clonotype was seen many times. The chain recombines TRBV2 with TRBJ2-6; tentative D call: TRBD1 (6 bases). The CDR3 extends over 15 amino acids. Trimming pared 6 bases from V and 2 bases from J, leaving 11 bases between. From germline, CDR1 is SNHLY and CDR2 FYNNEI. The CDR3 region is CASRTGLAGANVLTF. CDR3 in DNA: TGTGCCAGCAGGACAGGTCTAGCTGGGGCCAACGTCCTGACTTTC.

This clonotype was seen many times. The V gene is TRBV6-2 or TRBV6-3, the J gene TRBJ1-4, with D unresolved. The CDR3 consists of 15 residues. V gave up 0 bases and J gave up 3 bases, with 8 bases separating them. In germline, CDR1 is MNHEY, CDR2 SVGEGT. The chain's CDR3 is CASSYSKASNEKLFF. The CDR3 bases are TGTGCCAGCAGTTACTCGAAGGCATCTAATGAAAAACTGTTTTTT.

A remark on this clonotype: A much bigger clone sits one base away, suggesting this may be a read error. This sequence joins TRBV11-2 and TRBJ2-7, with 14 bases identical to TRBD2. Germline CDR1 SGHAT, CDR2 FQNNGV. V was clipped by 6 bases and J by 6 bases; unmatched bases: 7. The CDR3 consists of 15 residues. CDR3 in DNA: TGTGCCAGCAGTCCACGCGGACTAGCGGGAGGCGAGCAGTACTTC. It codes for CASSPRGLAGGEQYF.

Ten or more counts support this clonotype. The rearrangement uses TRBV2 and TRBJ1-1, with 11 bases lining up with TRBD1. The CDR3 runs to 15 residues. V shed 6 bases and J 4 bases; nucleotides not matched to a gene: 7. Per the germline V gene, CDR1 is SNHLY and CDR2 is FYNNEI. The CDR3 loop is CASRPGTGGFTEAFF. The DNA for the CDR3 is TGTGCCAGCAGACCCGGGACAGGGGGTTTCACTGAAGCTTTCTTT.

The chain uses TRBV5-1 and TRBJ1-4; tentative D call: TRBD1 (6 bases). CDR1 SGHRS and CDR2 YFSETQ come from the germline V gene. This CDR3 has 13 amino acids. The ends were cut back, 7 bases at V and 12 bases at J, with 19 bases in the middle. DNA for the CDR3: TGCGCCAGCTGGGGGCAGGCCCATGCGGAACTGTTTTTT. Translated: CASWGQAHAELFF.

This clonotype came up many times. The J gene is TRBJ1-1, the V gene TRBV6-5; no clear D. Trimming left V 0 bases short and J 0 bases short, with 17 bases between. Germline assignment: CDR1 MNHEY and CDR2 SVGAGI. This CDR3 is built from 18 residues. CDR3: CASSYSASLNLVNTEAFF. Here the CDR3 DNA reads TGTGCCAGCAGTTACTCGGCCAGCCTCAACCTCGTGAACACTGAAGCTTTCTTT.

This clonotype was picked up many times. The chain combines TRBV20-1 with TRBJ2-5; 7 bases fit TRBD2. The junction had 2 bases not matched to a gene; V was cut back by 3 bases and J by 1 base. CDR3 size: 13 residues. The germline V gene encodes CDR1 DFQATT and CDR2 SNEGSKA (reference sequence). CDR3 DNA sequence: TGCAGTGCTAGCGGGAGGCTCCAAGAGACCCAGTACTTC. Encoded protein: CSASGRLQETQYF.

The rearrangement joins TRBV19 to TRBJ1-4; D gene uncertain. CDR1 and CDR2 (germline): LNHDA, SQIVND (reference sequence). V was pared by 7 bases and J by 8 bases, with 14 bases between. This CDR3 comprises 13 residues. The CDR3 nucleotides read TGTGCCAGTAAGAACTCAATTCTGGAAAAACTGTTTTTT. Its protein product is CASKNSILEKLFF.

J is TRBJ1-5 and V is TRBV6-1; no clear D. Trimming pared 7 bases from V and 0 bases from J, leaving 7 bases between. Germline-derived CDR1 and CDR2 are MNHNS and SASEGT. The CDR3 is 13 amino acids. Here the CDR3 reads CASTQNSNQPQHF. The DNA of the CDR3 is TGTGCCAGCACTCAGAATAGCAATCAGCCCCAGCATTTT.

This clonotype was detected once. Given a much more abundant clone one base away, this may be a read error. The chain combines TRBV6-2 or TRBV6-3 with TRBJ2-7, with TRBD2 identical over 8 bases. Germline lookup yields CDR1 MNHEY and CDR2 SVGEGT. J lost 5 bases, V lost 2 bases, and 5 bases had no gene match. The CDR3 consists of 14 residues. CDR3 coding DNA: TGTGCCAGCAGTTACGGCGGGAGGACCCACGAGCAGTACTTC. Its translation: CASSYGGRTHEQYF.

This clonotype appeared a few times. V usage is TRBV5-1 and J usage is TRBJ2-1; 11 nucleotides agree with TRBD1. V trimming: 3 bases; J trimming: 8 bases; junction bases outside the gene matches: 7. This CDR3 contains 15 residues. Germline CDR1 reads SGHRS; CDR2 reads YFSETQ. CDR3 sequence: CASSSTGTGGYEQFF. CDR3 DNA: TGCGCCAGCAGCTCGACCGGGACAGGGGGTTATGAGCAGTTCTTC. Based on the CDR3 plus reference TRBV5-1 and TRBJ2-1, the full variable domain is KAGVTQTPRYLIKTRGQQVTLSCSPISGHRSVSWYQQTPGQGLQFLFEYFSETQRNKGNFPGRFSGRQFSNSRSEMNVSTLELGDSALYLCASSSTGTGGYEQFFGPGTRLTVL.

There are many counts of this clonotype. The rearrangement links TRBV11-3 to TRBJ1-1; TRBD1 is a possible D gene (5 bases). Trimming took 5 bases from V and 5 from J, leaving 15 bases between them. CDR3 length equals 14 residues. The germline V gene has CDR1 SGHNT and CDR2 YENEEA. CDR3 residues: CASSPSQRGTEAFF. In nucleotides, the CDR3 is TGTGCCAGCAGCCCTAGTCAACGGGGGACTGAAGCTTTCTTT.

There are many counts of this clonotype. The V gene is TRBV27, the J gene TRBJ1-6; 9 bases are shared with TRBD1. The CDR3 is 13 residues long. V was clipped by 6 bases and J by 10 bases; unmatched bases: 4. From germline, CDR1 is MNHEY and CDR2 SMNVEV (reference sequence). CDR3 nucleotides: TGTGCCAGCAGGACAGGGGGTGACTCACCCCTCCACTTT. It encodes CASRTGGDSPLHF.

The chain couples TRBV6-1 to TRBJ1-2; tentatively, D is TRBD1 (6 bases). CDR1 is MNHNS and CDR2 is SASEGT in the germline V gene. V lost 5 bases and J 2 bases, leaving 12 bases between the germline ends. This CDR3 is built from 14 residues. CDR3 amino acids: CASSPTQGNYGYTF. For the CDR3, the DNA is TGTGCCAGCAGTCCCACACAGGGCAACTATGGCTACACCTTC.